The following is a T cell receptor (beta chain) sequence with its context. The antigen is not known. These data originate in a study of graft-versus-host responses after intestinal transplantation. Study background: Grafts were multivisceral, liver-intestinal, or isolated intestinal.

Generated by immunoSEQ multiplex PCR, the TCRdb table keeps only in-frame clones and is missing some. The sample records more than 60,000 clones, roughly 87% being singletons. Between the trimmed V and J ends, which lost 1 base and 6 bases, there was a span of 10 bases. The germline CDR1 and CDR2 sequences are SEHNR and FQNEAQ (reference sequence). CDR3 length: 14 amino acids. Regarding the study as a whole: The study found high graft-versus-host to host-versus-graft clonal ratios in allografts of patients with graft-donor T cell macrochimerism.

The specimen comprised unstimulated CD8+ T cells sorted from spleen or lymph node cells, sampled before intestinal transplant. The TCR sequence derives from a human donor who received an intestinal transplant. V and J are TRBV7-9 and TRBJ2-4; D gene ambiguous. The CDR3: CASSLGSPGNIQYF. As DNA, the CDR3 is TGTGCCAGCAGCTTAGGGAGCCCTGGAAACATTCAGTACTTC.